These T cell receptor beta chains were read from a single sample in a study of T cell repertoires in cytomegalovirus infection. TCRdb fed the reads into MiXCR, producing one record per CDR3 protein. The sample shows about 160,000 distinct CDR3 sequences, over 15% of them seen only once. The sequencing sample was made of CD8+ T cells from PBMCs. The source of these receptors is a human donor in good health (CMV status not recorded). Some clones in this sample may be carry-over from other donors' samples. Both conserved end residues are part of each CDR3. The order of the fields is clone size, D gene, J gene, V gene, CDR3 protein, CDR3 DNA. The D gene is left open where the match is weak. Clone size appears in some rows only: once, few, many, or a class for an expanded clone.

abundance: few
d_gene: .
j_gene: TRBJ1-5
v_gene: TRBV7-2
CDR3aa: CASSLAHQGNQPQHF
CDR3nt: TGTGCCAGCAGCTTAGCCCATCAGGGTAATCAGCCCCAGCATTTT

abundance: .
d_gene: .
j_gene: TRBJ2-7
v_gene: TRBV25-1
CDR3aa: CASSEQGKDEQYF
CDR3nt: TGTGCCAGCAGTGAACAGGGGAAGGACGAGCAGTACTTC

abundance: .
d_gene: .
j_gene: TRBJ2-2
v_gene: TRBV29-1
CDR3aa: CSVGTSYTGELFF
CDR3nt: TGCAGCGTCGGGACATCCTACACCGGGGAGCTGTTTTTT

abundance: few
d_gene: TRBD1
j_gene: TRBJ2-1
v_gene: TRBV7-8
CDR3aa: CASSASTGISYNEQFF
CDR3nt: TGTGCCAGCAGCGCCTCGACAGGGATCTCCTACAATGAGCAGTTCTTC

abundance: .
d_gene: .
j_gene: TRBJ1-3
v_gene: TRBV28
CDR3aa: CASSVNGPRGPGNTIYF
CDR3nt: TGTGCCAGCAGTGTTAATGGACCGAGGGGACCTGGAAACACCATATATTTT

abundance: few
d_gene: TRBD1
j_gene: TRBJ2-5
v_gene: TRBV7-6
CDR3aa: CASSSRQGPTEETQYF
CDR3nt: TGTGCCAGCAGCTCAAGACAGGGCCCCACTGAAGAGACCCAGTACTTC

abundance: .
d_gene: .
j_gene: TRBJ2-5
v_gene: TRBV6-1
CDR3aa: CASSEGTEIETPQYF
CDR3nt: TGTGCCAGCAGTGAAGGGACGGAAATAGAGACTCCCCAGTACTTC

abundance: few
d_gene: .
j_gene: TRBJ2-5
v_gene: TRBV7-2
CDR3aa: CASSLGPGETQYF
CDR3nt: TGTGCCAGCAGCTTAGGACCGGGAGAGACCCAGTACTTC

abundance: few
d_gene: .
j_gene: TRBJ1-5
v_gene: TRBV7-6
CDR3aa: CAGSLSGEEQPQHF
CDR3nt: TGTGCCGGCAGCTTATCAGGGGAGGAACAGCCCCAGCATTTT

abundance: few
d_gene: .
j_gene: TRBJ1-5
v_gene: TRBV7-6
CDR3aa: CASSLTKGQPQHF
CDR3nt: TGTGCCAGCAGCTTAACTAAGGGGCAGCCCCAGCATTTT

abundance: .
d_gene: .
j_gene: TRBJ2-1
v_gene: TRBV12-3/TRBV12-4
CDR3aa: CASSLREFNEQFF
CDR3nt: TGTGCCAGCAGTCTCAGGGAATTCAATGAGCAGTTCTTC

abundance: .
d_gene: .
j_gene: TRBJ1-1
v_gene: TRBV7-3
CDR3aa: CASSFQGRIEAFF
CDR3nt: TGTGCCAGCAGCTTCCAGGGGAGGATTGAAGCTTTCTTT

abundance: .
d_gene: .
j_gene: TRBJ2-1
v_gene: TRBV4-2
CDR3aa: CASSQAVVGTDYNEQFF
CDR3nt: TGTGCCAGCAGCCAAGCAGTGGTCGGGACGGACTACAATGAGCAGTTCTTC

abundance: once
d_gene: .
j_gene: TRBJ1-1
v_gene: TRBV7-8
CDR3aa: CASSTGGSLNTEAFF
CDR3nt: TGTGCCAGCAGTACGGGGGGGAGCCTGAACACTGAAGCTTTCTTT

abundance: few
d_gene: TRBD1
j_gene: TRBJ1-2
v_gene: TRBV7-8
CDR3aa: CASSLLTGGENYGYTF
CDR3nt: TGTGCCAGCAGCTTATTGACAGGGGGCGAAAACTATGGCTACACCTTC

abundance: few
d_gene: .
j_gene: TRBJ2-5
v_gene: TRBV7-9
CDR3aa: CASSLGAGETQYF
CDR3nt: TGTGCCAGCAGCCTGGGGGCGGGAGAGACCCAGTACTTC

abundance: few
d_gene: TRBD1
j_gene: TRBJ2-7
v_gene: TRBV28
CDR3aa: CASSQPDRGATYEQYF
CDR3nt: TGTGCCAGCAGTCAACCCGACAGGGGAGCAACTTACGAGCAGTACTTC

abundance: few
d_gene: .
j_gene: TRBJ1-5
v_gene: TRBV7-3
CDR3aa: CASSLTGGQPQHF
CDR3nt: TGTGCCAGCAGCTTAACGGGCGGTCAGCCCCAGCATTTT

abundance: few
d_gene: TRBD1
j_gene: TRBJ2-3
v_gene: TRBV5-5
CDR3aa: CASSLAGTGADTQYF
CDR3nt: TGTGCCAGCAGCTTGGCCGGGACAGGGGCAGATACGCAGTATTTT

abundance: few
d_gene: TRBD1
j_gene: TRBJ2-1
v_gene: TRBV7-9
CDR3aa: CASSPDDRGPDEQFF
CDR3nt: TGTGCCAGCAGCCCAGACGACAGGGGGCCTGATGAGCAGTTCTTC

abundance: few
d_gene: TRBD2
j_gene: TRBJ2-1
v_gene: TRBV12-3/TRBV12-4
CDR3aa: CASSPPSGASYNEQFF
CDR3nt: TGTGCCAGCAGCCCACCGAGCGGGGCTTCCTACAATGAGCAGTTCTTC

abundance: .
d_gene: .
j_gene: TRBJ2-1
v_gene: TRBV7-3
CDR3aa: CASSLGGGPLDEQFF
CDR3nt: TGTGCCAGCAGCTTAGGGGGCGGACCCTTGGACGAGCAGTTCTTC

abundance: .
d_gene: TRBD2
j_gene: TRBJ2-1
v_gene: TRBV19
CDR3aa: CASSINGGSSYNEQFF
CDR3nt: TGTGCCAGTAGTATAAACGGGGGGAGCTCCTACAATGAGCAGTTCTTC

abundance: .
d_gene: .
j_gene: TRBJ2-1
v_gene: TRBV10-3
CDR3aa: CAISETQDNEQFF
CDR3nt: TGTGCCATCAGTGAGACACAGGACAATGAGCAGTTCTTC

abundance: .
d_gene: TRBD2
j_gene: TRBJ2-1
v_gene: TRBV6-2/TRBV6-3
CDR3aa: CASSLLAEGNEQFF
CDR3nt: TGTGCCAGCAGTCTACTAGCGGAAGGGAATGAGCAGTTCTTC

abundance: few
d_gene: .
j_gene: TRBJ2-6
v_gene: TRBV7-2
CDR3aa: CASSRGSSGANVLTF
CDR3nt: TGTGCCAGCAGCCGCGGAAGCTCTGGGGCCAACGTCCTGACTTTC

abundance: few
d_gene: .
j_gene: TRBJ2-7
v_gene: TRBV11-2
CDR3aa: CASSSRFTGRIYEQYF
CDR3nt: TGTGCCAGCAGCTCCCGGTTCACGGGACGCATCTACGAGCAGTACTTC

abundance: .
d_gene: .
j_gene: TRBJ2-5
v_gene: TRBV7-8
CDR3aa: CASSLPPWGQRQETQYF
CDR3nt: TGTGCCAGCAGCTTACCTCCATGGGGCCAGCGCCAAGAGACCCAGTACTTC

abundance: few
d_gene: .
j_gene: TRBJ1-4
v_gene: TRBV15
CDR3aa: CATSRDLLEKLFF
CDR3nt: TGTGCCACCAGCAGAGATTTGTTAGAAAAACTGTTTTTT

abundance: few
d_gene: .
j_gene: TRBJ2-6
v_gene: TRBV6-2/TRBV6-3
CDR3aa: CASSYVGAGANVLTF
CDR3nt: TGTGCCAGCAGTTACGTGGGAGCTGGGGCCAACGTCCTGACTTTC

abundance: few
d_gene: .
j_gene: TRBJ2-7
v_gene: TRBV6-1
CDR3aa: CASSETQGSYEQYF
CDR3nt: TGTGCCAGCAGCGAGACGCAAGGTTCCTACGAGCAGTACTTC